The T cell receptor (beta chain) described here comes from a study of shared clonotypes between healthy human individuals. The germline CDR1 and CDR2 sequences are MNHEY and SVGAGI. The CDR3 consists of 15 residues. V was cut by 7 bases and J by 0 bases, with 15 bases left in between. CD8 cells classed as naive were CD45RO-negative and positively selected for CCR7, excluding terminally differentiated effector memory CD45RA+ cells. Produced via immunoSEQ multiplex PCR; TCRdb's table is partial and in-frame only. The data hold about 1,800,000 clones, with approximately 95% observed a single time. This clonotype was sampled from a man between 18 and 35 years old in good health. Sample: naive CD8+ T cells sorted from blood. This chain connects TRBV6-5 to TRBJ1-1; the D gene is possibly TRBD1 (6 bases). The CDR3 region is CASTNLGDMNTEAFF. DNA for the CDR3: TGTGCCAGCACCAACCTAGGGGACATGAACACTGAAGCTTTCTTT.